This entry lists 10 T cell receptor beta chains sequenced from one sample in a study of Ad26.COV2.S vaccination and SARS-CoV-2 variants. Sequenced by immunoSEQ multiplex PCR; TCRdb stores in-frame clones only, minus some. The data contain approximately 460,000 clones, around 89% of them singletons. The treatment: some 20 received Ad26.COV2.S at low or high dose, single or two shots; about 5 received placebo; per-sample allocation not given. Specimens were obtained on day 63 following the first vaccine or placebo injection. This specimen was peripheral blood, taken in a trial of Ad26.COV2.S vaccine versus placebo. These receptors were obtained from a person between 18 and 60 years old who received the Ad26.COV2.S COVID-19 vaccine or a placebo.

V usage is TRBV19 and J usage is TRBJ1-2; no definite D call. Germline V CDR1 and CDR2: LNHDA, SQIVND (reference sequence). With 8 bases removed from V and 5 bases from J, the gap between germline ends came to 21 bases. This CDR3 comprises 15 residues. The CDR3 DNA sequence: TGTGCCAGTCACCCACGGGAGCTCGGATATTATGGCTACACCTTC. Translating it yields CASHPRELGYYGYTF.

In this sample, this clone turned up once. The chain is built from TRBV5-4 and TRBJ2-3; a weak D match, TRBD2 (5 bases). V dropped 4 bases and J dropped 1 base, with 10 bases sitting between them. This CDR3 is 14 amino acids long. Germline lookup yields CDR1 SGHNT and CDR2 YYREEE (reference sequence). The CDR3 DNA is TGTGCCAGCAGCCCCGAGGAGGGCACAGATACGCAGTATTTT. This encodes CASSPEEGTDTQYF.

The chain uses TRBV2 and TRBJ1-1, with TRBD1 as a possible D gene (5 bases). This CDR3 has 13 residues. The germline gives CDR1 SNHLY, CDR2 FYNNEI. The V end was cut by 9 bases, the J end by 0 bases, with 11 bases between. Here the CDR3 reads CASLQELNTEAFF. The CDR3, as DNA: TGTGCCAGTCTACAGGAATTGAACACTGAAGCTTTCTTT.

The chain employs TRBV4-3 and TRBJ1-1; D unresolved. In germline, CDR1 is LGHNA, CDR2 YSLEER. The CDR3 runs to 12 residues. The V end was cut by 7 bases, the J end by 3 bases, with 9 bases between. This chain's CDR3 is CASMTEDTEAFF. DNA of the CDR3: TGCGCCAGCATGACTGAAGACACTGAAGCTTTCTTT.

The chain uses TRBV27 and TRBJ2-7; no reliable D call. The V end was cut by 3 bases, the J end by 1 base, with 13 bases between. The germline V gene has CDR1 MNHEY and CDR2 SMNVEV (reference sequence). The CDR3 contains 15 residues. CDR3 DNA sequence: TGTGCCAGCAGTTTTAAGGGTGGGCAGTCCTACGAGCAGTACTTC. It codes for CASSFKGGQSYEQYF.

V usage is TRBV19 and J usage is TRBJ2-1, with D perhaps assigned TRBD1 or TRBD2 (5 bases each). Germline V CDR1 and CDR2: LNHDA, SQIVND (reference sequence). The V and J ends lost 5 bases and 7 bases respectively, with 12 bases between them. CDR3 length equals 13 residues. CDR3 sequence reads: CASSHGGWNEQFF. The CDR3 DNA is TGTGCCAGTAGTCATGGGGGTTGGAATGAGCAGTTCTTC.

Only one count was recorded for this clone. This chain uses TRBV14 with TRBJ2-7, with D possibly TRBD2 on 6 matching bases. Germline V gene data show CDR1 as SGHDN and CDR2 as FVKESK. The CDR3 consists of 13 residues. Trimming took off 4 bases at V and 2 bases at J, with 9 bases between the two ends. CDR3 bases: TGTGCCAGCAGCCTTGGGGGGACCTACGAGCAGTACTTC. This gives the protein CASSLGGTYEQYF.

The chain is built from TRBV5-4 and TRBJ1-1; TRBD1 matches at 10 bases. The junction had 8 bases not matched to a gene; V was cut back by 4 bases and J by 8 bases. Germline-derived CDR1 and CDR2 are SGHNT and YYREEE (reference sequence). This CDR3 is 14 amino acids long. CDR3 sequence reads: CASSRPTGGSEAFF. The CDR3 DNA reads as TGTGCCAGCAGCCGACCGACAGGGGGCAGCGAAGCTTTCTTT.

This chain connects TRBV7-2 to TRBJ2-2; D might be TRBD1 (5 bases). The CDR3 is 14 amino acids. Trimming pared 7 bases from V and 1 base from J, leaving 10 bases between. Germline loops: CDR1 SGHTA, CDR2 FQGNSA. CDR3 coding DNA: TGTGCCAGCAACATACAGGAGAACACCGGGGAGCTGTTTTTT. It yields the protein CASNIQENTGELFF.

A single count supports this clone. The chain couples TRBV11-2 to TRBJ1-2, with TRBD1 identical over 9 bases. V was clipped by 5 bases and J by 2 bases; unmatched bases: 3. This CDR3 region has 14 residues. In germline, CDR1 is SGHAT, CDR2 FQNNGV. The CDR3 spells CASSLDRGNYGYTF. CDR3 coding DNA: TGTGCCAGCAGCCTGGACAGGGGCAACTATGGCTACACCTTC.